Listed here are 22 T cell receptor beta chains from one sample, sequenced in a study of T cell changes during pregnancy in multiple sclerosis. Measured with immunoSEQ multiplex PCR; TCRdb has only the in-frame clones, and not every one. The top ten clones hold around 1.6% of a sample with about 110,000 clones, around 90% of them seen once. This specimen consisted of peripheral blood, obtained before pregnancy. Receptors were obtained from a female donor with multiple sclerosis, enrolled in a pregnancy study.

CDR3 region: CASGHSGSSYNEQFF. The CDR3 DNA reads TGTGCCAGCGGACATAGCGGAAGCTCCTACAATGAGCAGTTCTTC. This chain uses TRBV7-9 with TRBJ2-1; D is possibly TRBD2 (6 bases). The CDR3 contains 15 residues. V lost 8 bases and J lost 0, with 14 bases in between. Germline CDR1 and CDR2: SEHNR and FQNEAQ (reference sequence). The entire variable domain, with the rest obtained from reference TRBV7-9 and TRBJ2-1, is as follows: DTGVSQNPRHKITKRGQNVTFRCDPISEHNRLYWYRQTLGQGPEFLTYFQNEAQLEKSRLLSDRFSAERPKGSFSTLEIQRTEQGDSAMYLCASGHSGSSYNEQFFGPGTRLTVL.

The table lists this clone with a count of one. The rearrangement links TRBV5-6 to TRBJ1-2; tentatively, D is TRBD1 (5 bases). V shed 0 bases and J shed 4 bases, with 13 bases lying between them. Germline assignment: CDR1 SGHDT and CDR2 YYEEEE. The CDR3 runs 15 residues. The CDR3 region has the DNA TGTGCCAGCAGCTTGGCCTCCAGGGTGTCCTATGGCTACACCTTC. This encodes CASSLASRVSYGYTF.

This sequence joins TRBV28 and TRBJ1-3, with a tentative D call TRBD1 (6 bases). There are 13 residues in the CDR3. Trimming removed 7 bases at V and 8 bases at J, with 15 bases between. Looked up from germline, CDR1 is MDHEN and CDR2 is SYDVKM. CDR3 amino acids: CASIGGTFHTIYF. The DNA of the CDR3 is TGTGCCAGCATAGGGGGTACTTTTCACACCATATATTTT.

This clone was picked up one time. The chain has TRBV7-2 and TRBJ2-2; 8 bases align to TRBD2. Trimming at V came to 4 bases and at J to 5 bases, leaving 12 bases not matched to a gene. This CDR3 region has 17 residues. Germline V gene data show CDR1 as SGHTA and CDR2 as FQGNSA. This CDR3 is CASSWTLGTSGTGELFF. CDR3 nucleotide sequence: TGTGCCAGCAGCTGGACGTTAGGTACTAGCGGAACCGGGGAGCTGTTTTTT. Complete variable domain (other parts from reference TRBV7-2 and TRBJ2-2): GAGVSQSPSNKVTEKGKDVELRCDPISGHTALYWYRQSLGQGLEFLIYFQGNSAPDKSGLPSDRFSAERTGGSVSTLTIQRTQQEDSAVYLCASSWTLGTSGTGELFFGEGSRLTVL.

The chain carries TRBV6-5 and TRBJ2-4, with 10 bases aligning to TRBD2. The CDR3 runs to 15 residues. Trimming removed 4 bases from V and 6 bases from J; junction bases left unmatched: 6. From germline, CDR1 is MNHEY and CDR2 SVGAGI. The CDR3, as DNA: TGTGCCAGCAGTTCCCAGCGGGGGGGCCGAAACATTCAGTACTTC. This sequence encodes CASSSQRGGRNIQYF.

The J gene is TRBJ2-7, the V gene TRBV19; 9 bases fit TRBD1. V dropped 6 bases and J dropped 5; count of bases not matched to a gene: 5. The CDR3 runs 13 residues. Germline V gene data show CDR1 as LNHDA and CDR2 as SQIVND (reference sequence). For the CDR3, the DNA is TGTGCCAGTAGCCCGGACAGGGGCCACGAGCAGTACTTC. The encoded protein is CASSPDRGHEQYF. Supplemented by reference TRBV19 and TRBJ2-7, the full variable domain reads DGGITQSPKYLFRKEGQNVTLSCEQNLNHDAMYWYRQDPGQGLRLIYYSQIVNDFQKGDIAEGYSVSREKKESFPLTVTSAQKNPTAFYLCASSPDRGHEQYFGPGTRLTVT.

Only one count was recorded for this clone. V gene TRBV18 combines with J gene TRBJ2-1; the D gene is possibly TRBD1 (6 bases). The CDR3 sequence is 14 residues long. Germline V gene data show CDR1 as KGHSH and CDR2 as LQKENI. The V gene lost 6 bases and the J gene lost 2 bases, with 11 bases spanning the gap. CDR3 protein: CASSGQSTYNEQFF. The CDR3 region has the DNA TGTGCCAGCTCCGGACAGAGCACCTACAATGAGCAGTTCTTC.

The chain uses TRBV14 and TRBJ2-1, with 8 positions matching TRBD1. The germline gives CDR1 SGHDN, CDR2 FVKESK. The CDR3 sequence is 19 residues long. The J segment lost 6 bases and the V segment lost 0 bases, leaving 16 bases of the junction unmatched. The CDR3 nucleotides are TGTGCCAGCAGCCAAGATGGCCTACTAAGGACAGGGAAAGCCAATGAGCAGTTCTTC. Its protein is CASSQDGLLRTGKANEQFF.

This chain joins TRBV29-1 and TRBJ2-7, with D perhaps matching TRBD1 (5 bases). The ends were cut back, 6 bases at V and 0 bases at J, with 15 bases in the middle. Germline CDR1 SQVTM, CDR2 ANQGSEA. This CDR3 region has 14 residues. CDR3 nucleotide sequence: TGCAGCGTACAAACAGGTTTCCTCTCCTACGAGCAGTACTTC. Protein sequence: CSVQTGFLSYEQYF.

In DNA, the CDR3 is TGCGCCAGCAGCCAAGATGCAGTTTCTAACTATGGCTACACCTTC. It is translated as CASSQDAVSNYGYTF. V usage is TRBV4-1 and J usage is TRBJ1-2; the D is unclear. Germline CDR1 reads MGHRA; CDR2 reads YSYEKL. This CDR3 has 15 amino acids. V dropped 0 bases and J dropped 0 bases, with 8 bases sitting between them.

This chain joins TRBV19 and TRBJ2-2; 9 bases line up with TRBD1. The germline CDR1 and CDR2 sequences are LNHDA and SQIVND (reference sequence). This CDR3 is 18 amino acids long. V lost 7 bases, J lost 6 bases, and 18 bases stayed unmatched. DNA of the CDR3: TGTGCCAGTAACGCCTTGAGAATCACAGGGGGCGCATCCGGGGAGCTGTTTTTT. Encoded protein: CASNALRITGGASGELFF.

The gene calls are TRBV28 and TRBJ1-5; the match to TRBD1 covers 7 bases. After removal of 6 bases from V and 2 bases from J, the junction contained 4 bases not matched to a gene. CDR3 length: 14 amino acids. Germline CDR1 reads MDHEN; CDR2 reads SYDVKM. The DNA of the CDR3 is TGTGCCAGCAGCCTCACAGGGGGCAATCAGCCCCAGCATTTT. It yields the protein CASSLTGGNQPQHF.

The J gene is TRBJ1-6, the V gene TRBV30; 7 bases are shared with TRBD1. This CDR3 is 13 amino acids long. Germline V gene lookup returns CDR1 GTSNPN and CDR2 SVGIG (reference sequence). J gave up 7 bases and V 8 bases, and 8 bases lay outside the gene matches. CDR3 region: CAGKQGRNSPLHF. CDR3 in DNA: TGTGCCGGAAAACAGGGGAGGAATTCACCCCTCCACTTT.

This chain joins TRBV5-1 and TRBJ2-5; D might be TRBD2 (5 bases). Trimming left V 5 bases short and J 4 bases short, with 15 bases between. Per germline, CDR1 SGHRS and CDR2 YFSETQ. The CDR3 length is 14 residues. CDR3 nucleotide sequence: TGCGCCAGCAGGGCTGAGGGTTTCGGAGAGACCCAGTACTTC. Amino acid sequence: CASRAEGFGETQYF. The entire variable domain, with the rest obtained from reference TRBV5-1 and TRBJ2-5, is as follows: KAGVTQTPRYLIKTRGQQVTLSCSPISGHRSVSWYQQTPGQGLQFLFEYFSETQRNKGNFPGRFSGRQFSNSRSEMNVSTLELGDSALYLCASRAEGFGETQYFGPGTRLLVL.

The V call is TRBV7-3, the J call TRBJ2-2, with 8 bases fitting TRBD2. The CDR3 has 17 amino acids. Germline loops: CDR1 SGHTA, CDR2 FQGTGA. J was trimmed by 4 bases and V by 3 bases; bases with no gene match: 10. Written as DNA, the CDR3 is TGTGCCAGCAGCTTGACGGGAGGGAGAACATCCACCGGGGAGCTGTTTTTT. This gives the protein CASSLTGGRTSTGELFF. Looking up the rest from reference TRBV7-3 and TRBJ2-2 gives the full variable domain: GAGVSQTPSNKVTEKGKYVELRCDPISGHTALYWYRQSLGQGPEFLIYFQGTGAADDSGLPNDRFFAVRPEGSVSTLKIQRTERGDSAVYLCASSLTGGRTSTGELFFGEGSRLTVL.

This clone was seen a handful of times. The genes are TRBV6-5 and TRBJ1-6; no clear D. Germline loops: CDR1 MNHEY, CDR2 SVGAGI. Trimming shortened V by 5 bases and J by 8 bases, and 16 bases separated the two germline ends. This CDR3 is built from 15 residues. In nucleotides, the CDR3 is TGTGCCAGCAGTAGAGGACTAACCGGGGATTCACCCCTCCACTTT. Protein sequence: CASSRGLTGDSPLHF.

The chain is built from TRBV4-3 and TRBJ2-7, with 8 bases lining up with TRBD1. The CDR3 covers 16 residues. V shed 0 bases and J 2 bases; nucleotides not matched to a gene: 6. Germline V gene sequence: CDR1 LGHNA, CDR2 YSLEER. DNA for the CDR3: TGCGCCAGCAGCCAAGATCGCGACAGGGGCCCCTACGAGCAGTACTTC. It is translated as CASSQDRDRGPYEQYF.

The chain is built from TRBV6-6 and TRBJ1-1; D remains ambiguous. The CDR3 is 11 residues long. Looked up from germline, CDR1 is MNHNY and CDR2 is SVGAGI (reference sequence). The germline V and J ends were trimmed by 7 bases and 2 bases, with 5 bases remaining between them. CDR3 sequence (DNA): TGTGCCAGCACGTTCAACACTGAAGCTTTCTTT. It specifies CASTFNTEAFF.

The rearrangement links TRBV18 to TRBJ2-3; TRBD1 is a possible D gene (6 bases). The CDR3 is made up of 18 amino acids. Germline CDR1 and CDR2: KGHSH and LQKENI. Trimming shortened V by 3 bases and J by 0 bases, and 19 bases separated the two germline ends. In DNA, the CDR3 is TGTGCCAGCTCACCTTTCAGGGGTGGGCGACCTAGCACAGATACGCAGTATTTT. This sequence encodes CASSPFRGGRPSTDTQYF.

J is TRBJ2-1 and V is TRBV5-4; no definite D call. Trimming took off 1 base at V and 6 bases at J, with 8 bases between the two ends. CDR3 length: 13 amino acids. CDR1 SGHNT and CDR2 YYREEE come from the germline V gene (reference sequence). The CDR3 DNA sequence: TGTGCCAGCAGCTTGTATAGTTCCAATGAGCAGTTCTTC. This sequence encodes CASSLYSSNEQFF.

The chain combines TRBV7-2 with TRBJ1-1; possibly TRBD1 for D (5 bases). V gave up 3 bases and J gave up 8 bases, with 7 bases separating them. Germline V gene data show CDR1 as SGHTA and CDR2 as FQGNSA. This CDR3 comprises 11 residues. The CDR3 bases are TGTGCCAGCAGCTTTGGGGGGGAAGCTTTCTTT. It codes for CASSFGGEAFF.

V gene TRBV6-6 combines with J gene TRBJ1-1; TRBD1 agrees at 8 bases. This CDR3 has 15 residues. V was pared by 7 bases and J by 6 bases, with 13 bases of the junction left unmatched. The germline CDR1 and CDR2 sequences are MNHNY and SVGAGI (reference sequence). This CDR3 reads CASIEQFSGGPEAFF. The CDR3 DNA reads as TGTGCCAGCATCGAACAGTTCTCAGGGGGCCCTGAAGCTTTCTTT.